These 12 T cell receptor beta chains originate from one sample sequenced in a study of blood T cell repertoires in COVID-19. TCRdb keeps only in-frame clones here, not all; method: immunoSEQ multiplex PCR. This table holds a few hundred thousand clones, 75% to 90% found once. Sequenced material: peripheral blood. These receptors were taken from a man aged 30 to 39 with acute or convalescent COVID-19.

V is TRBV28 and J is TRBJ2-7; 7 bases align to TRBD1. CDR1 is MDHEN, CDR2 SYDVKM, per germline. The length of the CDR3 is 15 residues. V lost 2 bases and J lost 2; bases outside the gene matches: 6. DNA for the CDR3: TGTGCCAGCAGTTTAAGGGCGACAGGGACCTACGAGCAGTACTTC. Translated, it gives CASSLRATGTYEQYF. Full variable domain (remainder filled in from reference TRBV28 and TRBJ2-7): DVKVTQSSRYLVKRTGEKVFLECVQDMDHENMFWYRQDPGLGLRLIYFSYDVKMKEKGDIPEGYSVSREKKERFSLILESASTNQTSMYLCASSLRATGTYEQYFGPGTRLTVT.

The rearrangement joins TRBV6-5 to TRBJ2-2; 8 bases agree with TRBD1. Germline V CDR1 and CDR2: MNHEY, SVGAGI. Trimming cost V 8 bases and J 4 bases; bases outside gene matches: 6. This CDR3 has 14 residues. The CDR3 coding sequence is TGTGCCAGCGCAGGGGGCTTGGGCACCGGGGAGCTGTTTTTT. Translation gives CASAGGLGTGELFF.

This sequence joins TRBV7-3 and TRBJ2-2, with 7 bases matching TRBD1. The CDR3 spans 16 residues. Looked up from germline, CDR1 is SGHTA and CDR2 is FQGTGA. Trimming cost V 5 bases and J 0 bases; bases outside gene matches: 6. CDR3 residues: CASSQTGTANTGELFF. The CDR3 DNA reads TGTGCCAGCAGCCAAACCGGGACAGCGAACACCGGGGAGCTGTTTTTT.

The chain carries TRBV3-1 (or the pseudogene TRBV3-2) and TRBJ2-4, with 9 bases that match TRBD1. V was pared by 5 bases and J by 9 bases, with 14 bases of the junction left unmatched. Per germline, CDR1 LGHDT and CDR2 YNNKEL (reference sequence). This CDR3 is built from 16 residues. CDR3 region: CASSYRTGGSTGIQYF. CDR3 nucleotides: TGTGCCAGCAGCTACCGTACAGGGGGCTCGACGGGCATTCAGTACTTC.

This clone appeared once. V is TRBV5-1 and J is TRBJ2-7, with D unresolved. The CDR3 is 17 amino acids. V was pared by 0 bases and J by 1 base, with 17 bases between. CDR1 is SGHRS, CDR2 YFSETQ, per germline. The CDR3 bases are TGCGCCAGCAGCTTGGTTCTTTGGTCAGAAAATTCCTACGAGCAGTACTTC. It yields the protein CASSLVLWSENSYEQYF.

This rearrangement joins TRBV7-9 to TRBJ1-2, with 8 positions matching TRBD1. After removal of 5 bases from V and 1 base from J, the junction contained 9 bases not matched to a gene. The CDR3 has 16 residues. Germline CDR1 reads SEHNR; CDR2 reads FQNEAQ (reference sequence). The CDR3 DNA reads TGTGCCAGCAGCCCGACAGGGGCAGGTGGTAACTATGGCTACACCTTC. This gives the protein CASSPTGAGGNYGYTF.

V usage is TRBV5-8 and J usage is TRBJ2-5; 7 nucleotides match TRBD2. The CDR3 length is 15 residues. Trimming took 7 bases from V and 1 from J; bases not matched to a gene: 10. Germline V gives CDR1 SGHTS, CDR2 YDEGEE. DNA of the CDR3: TGTGCCAGCGCCCTGACTAGCAGAGGCCAAGAGACCCAGTACTTC. Translation: CASALTSRGQETQYF. Together with reference TRBV5-8 and TRBJ2-5, the CDR3 gives the full variable domain: EAGVTQSPTHLIKTRGQQATLRCSPISGHTSVYWYQQALGLGLQFLLWYDEGEERNRGNFPPRFSGRQFPNYSSELNVNALELEDSALYLCASALTSRGQETQYFGPGTRLLVL.

The chain links TRBV7-6 to TRBJ2-7, with 10 positions matching TRBD2. The ends lost 5 bases at V and 6 bases at J; junction bases unmatched: 10. From germline, CDR1 is SGHVS and CDR2 FNYEAQ. CDR3 length: 15 amino acids. In DNA, the CDR3 is TGTGCCAGCAGCGCCGCGGGACTAGCGTACGGCGAGCAGTACTTC. Translated, it gives CASSAAGLAYGEQYF.

The chain carries TRBV9 and TRBJ2-2; D possibly corresponds to TRBD1 (5 bases). The CDR3 loop spans 17 amino acids. CDR1 is SGDLS, CDR2 YYNGEE, per germline. Trimming stripped 1 base from V and 1 base from J, with 14 bases between. CDR3 bases: TGTGCCAGCAGCGTACAGACAGCGCCCTTGAACACCGGGGAGCTGTTTTTT. It translates to CASSVQTAPLNTGELFF.

The chain joins TRBV27 to TRBJ2-5, with 8 nucleotides matching TRBD2. This CDR3 has 12 residues. Germline V gene data show CDR1 as MNHEY and CDR2 as SMNVEV (reference sequence). The V gene end was trimmed by 10 bases and the J gene end by 4 bases; junction bases not matched to a gene: 5. This CDR3 is CATRSGGETQYF. For the CDR3, the DNA is TGTGCCACCAGGAGCGGGGGAGAGACCCAGTACTTC.

The chain carries TRBV30 and TRBJ1-2; D is uncertain. This CDR3 comprises 11 residues. Germline CDR1 is GTSNPN and CDR2 is SVGIG (reference sequence). V shed 4 bases and J shed 4 bases, with 7 bases lying between them. The chain's CDR3 is CAWTSSYGYTF. DNA for the CDR3: TGTGCCTGGACTAGCAGCTATGGCTACACCTTC.

The chain uses TRBV5-1 and TRBJ1-6, with D uncertain. The germline V and J ends were trimmed by 0 bases and 13 bases, with 8 bases remaining between them. The CDR3 has 12 residues. Germline lookup yields CDR1 SGHRS and CDR2 YFSETQ. Here the CDR3 DNA reads TGCGCCAGCAGCTTGGACTGGTCCCCCCTCCACTTT. Protein product: CASSLDWSPLHF.